Described below is a single T cell receptor beta chain sequence and its context. What it recognizes is unknown. Anyone with autoimmune disease history or systemic immunosuppression was excluded. This entry belongs to a study of OX40 agonist ivuxolimab in advanced cancers. Study information: From about 20 to 80 years was the age range, with a mean of around 56 years, and roughly 80% were male.

Assay: immunoSEQ multiplex PCR; the TCRdb copy retains only in-frame clones and omits some. The sample lists about 94,000 clones; 87% were seen once. Notes on the study in general: CD4+ and CD8+ blood T cells expanded clonally by week 6 at 0.1 to 3.0 mg/kg.

Trimming removed 4 bases from V and 0 bases from J, with 16 bases in between. This CDR3 has 17 amino acids. Germline V lookup: CDR1 SGHRS, CDR2 YFSETQ. The sequencing used CD4+ or CD8+ T cells sorted from blood, collected in a trial of the OX40 agonist ivuxolimab. The chain joins TRBV5-1 to TRBJ1-4; tentatively, D is TRBD1 (5 bases). This TCR derives from an adult with an advanced solid tumor such as melanoma, head and neck, liver or kidney cancer. The CDR3 here is CASSQGGGKTTNEKLFF. DNA for the CDR3: TGCGCCAGCAGCCAGGGCGGGGGGAAAACAACTAATGAAAAACTGTTTTTT.